The next 21 T cell receptor beta chains were all read from a single sample in a study of shared clonotypes between healthy human individuals. Here immunoSEQ multiplex PCR was the method, and the copy in TCRdb shows in-frame clones only, minus some. The sample contains millions of clones, 85% to 95% of which appear only once. The sequenced sample consisted of naive CD4+ T cells from PBMCs. Indicated subset: CD45RA+ positively selected. These receptor sequences come from a man aged 18 to 35 in good health. Some clones in this sample may be carry-over from other donors' samples.

This sequence joins TRBV30 and TRBJ2-5, with D possibly matching TRBD2 (6 bases). The CDR3 contains 17 residues. Germline V gene lookup returns CDR1 GTSNPN and CDR2 SVGIG (reference sequence). Deletions cut 0 bases from V and 5 bases from J, with 22 bases between. DNA for the CDR3: TGTGCCTGGAGTGTAGGGTTTTTAAGAGGAGGGCAGGAGACCCAGTACTTC. Residues: CAWSVGFLRGGQETQYF.

The CDR3 region has the DNA TGTGCCATCAGTGAAGGTGCCAATTCCTACGAGCAGTACTTC. Protein product: CAISEGANSYEQYF. The chain is built from TRBV10-3 and TRBJ2-7; no firm D call. In germline, CDR1 is ENHRY, CDR2 SYGVKD. The V end was cut by 3 bases, the J end by 1 base, with 10 bases between. This CDR3 has 14 amino acids.

This clone has a single count. The sample holds other DNA sequences that translate to the same CDR3. CDR3 loop: CASSLAPGTGANVLTF. The CDR3 region has the DNA TGCGCCAGCAGCTTGGCACCGGGGACTGGGGCCAACGTCCTGACTTTC. The chain joins TRBV5-1 to TRBJ2-6, with D perhaps TRBD2 (5 bases). CDR1 is SGHRS and CDR2 is YFSETQ in the germline V gene. Trimming shortened V by 0 bases and J by 2 bases, and 9 bases separated the two germline ends. The CDR3 sequence is 16 residues long.

This chain connects TRBV4-3 to TRBJ2-3; 12 bases line up with TRBD2. J lost 2 bases, V lost 4 bases, and 7 bases had no gene match. Germline loops: CDR1 LGHNA, CDR2 YSLEER. The CDR3 totals 17 residues. CDR3 residues: CASSPRPSGRATDTQYF. The CDR3, as DNA: TGCGCCAGCAGCCCCAGACCTAGCGGGAGGGCCACAGATACGCAGTATTTT.

This chain connects TRBV9 to TRBJ2-2, with D tentatively TRBD1 (6 bases). The CDR3 is made up of 20 amino acids. Per germline, CDR1 SGDLS and CDR2 YYNGEE. V lost 2 bases and J lost 2, with 25 bases in between. The CDR3 nucleotides are TGTGCCAGCAGCGTGGCGACAGGCGTCTTTAAGCCCGGTAACACCGGGGAGCTGTTTTTT. Residues: CASSVATGVFKPGNTGELFF.

The chain joins TRBV9 to TRBJ2-5, with D tentatively TRBD2 (5 bases). CDR1 is SGDLS, CDR2 YYNGEE, per germline. The CDR3 consists of 14 residues. Trimming took off 2 bases at V and 2 bases at J, with 10 bases between the two ends. The CDR3: CASSVRTGQETQYF. The CDR3 region has the DNA TGTGCCAGCAGCGTCAGGACGGGACAAGAGACCCAGTACTTC.

The chain carries TRBV7-2 and TRBJ2-3; D is unresolved. Between the trimmed V and J ends, which lost 2 bases and 2 bases, there was a span of 11 bases. The CDR3 contains 15 residues. Per germline, CDR1 SGHTA and CDR2 FQGNSA. The CDR3 DNA reads as TGTGCCAGCAGCTTACGACCCCCAATCACAGATACGCAGTATTTT. Translated: CASSLRPPITDTQYF. Drawing the rest from reference TRBV7-2 and TRBJ2-3, the complete variable domain is GAGVSQSPSNKVTEKGKDVELRCDPISGHTALYWYRQSLGQGLEFLIYFQGNSAPDKSGLPSDRFSAERTGGSVSTLTIQRTQQEDSAVYLCASSLRPPITDTQYFGPGTRLTVL.

This chain joins TRBV9 and TRBJ1-1, with 9 positions matching TRBD1. Germline loops: CDR1 SGDLS, CDR2 YYNGEE. The CDR3 length is 15 residues. V lost 4 bases to trimming and J lost 14 bases; unmatched junction nucleotides: 18. CDR3 DNA: TGTGCCAGCAGCAGAAACCCGGGACAGGGTTTTCGAATGTTCTTT. Its translation is CASSRNPGQGFRMFF.

The chain recombines TRBV9 with TRBJ2-5; D may be TRBD2 (6 bases). The CDR3 spans 15 residues. Trimming cost V 4 bases and J 1 base, with 14 bases left between them. CDR1 and CDR2 from the germline V gene are SGDLS and YYNGEE. The DNA of the CDR3 is TGTGCCAGCAGCATTGGGACTGCATTCCAAGAGACCCAGTACTTC. It translates to CASSIGTAFQETQYF.

The V and J genes are TRBV5-4 and TRBJ1-1, with TRBD1 identical over 8 bases. The CDR3 is made up of 16 amino acids. After removal of 3 bases from V and 0 bases from J, the junction contained 7 bases not matched to a gene. Germline CDR1 SGHNT, CDR2 YYREEE (reference sequence). This CDR3 is CASSYGQGVMNTEAFF. The CDR3 region has the DNA TGTGCCAGCAGCTACGGACAGGGAGTGATGAACACTGAAGCTTTCTTT.

The V call is TRBV6-1, the J call TRBJ2-3; D unclear. V lost 7 bases, J lost 0 bases, and 14 bases lay in between. Looked up from germline, CDR1 is MNHNS and CDR2 is SASEGT. The CDR3 extends over 15 amino acids. As DNA, the CDR3 is TGTGCCAGCACTACTACTATTACTAGCACAGATACGCAGTATTTT. Encoded protein: CASTTTITSTDTQYF.

Comments on this clone: Other nucleotide sequences in the sample specify the same CDR3. The chain couples TRBV28 to TRBJ1-5, with no clear D. Germline-derived CDR1 and CDR2 are MDHEN and SYDVKM. This CDR3 region has 15 residues. The V end was cut by 2 bases, the J end by 2 bases, with 10 bases between. The chain's CDR3 is CASSLGGIGNQPQHF. CDR3 nucleotides: TGTGCCAGCAGTTTAGGCGGGATTGGCAATCAGCCCCAGCATTTT.

With regard to this clone: This sample includes further DNA sequences coding for the same CDR3. The chain joins TRBV28 to TRBJ2-6; no definite D call. Trimming took 1 base from V and 0 from J, leaving 4 bases between them. This CDR3 has 15 amino acids. Germline loops: CDR1 MDHEN, CDR2 SYDVKM. The CDR3 nucleotides are TGTGCCAGCAGTTTATCAACCTCTGGGGCCAACGTCCTGACTTTC. Amino acid sequence: CASSLSTSGANVLTF.

The genes are TRBV19 and TRBJ1-1; D remains unclear. The CDR3 runs 12 residues. The germline V gene has CDR1 LNHDA and CDR2 SQIVND (reference sequence). V was pared by 5 bases and J by 5 bases, with 9 bases between. The CDR3 sequence: CASSHFGTEAFF. CDR3 nucleotide sequence: TGTGCCAGTAGTCATTTTGGGACTGAAGCTTTCTTT.

V is TRBV28 and J is TRBJ1-5; TRBD1 matches 9 bases. The CDR3 sequence is 16 residues long. Germline CDR1 MDHEN, CDR2 SYDVKM. V lost 6 bases, J lost 1 base, and 7 bases stayed unmatched. The CDR3 DNA sequence: TGTGCCAGCAGCATACAGGGGGCTGGGAGCAATCAGCCCCAGCATTTT. It codes for CASSIQGAGSNQPQHF.

The chain combines TRBV11-2 with TRBJ2-3; D is unresolved. The V end lost 1 base, the J end lost 1 base, and 9 bases lay between the germline ends. This CDR3 is built from 15 residues. Per the germline V gene, CDR1 is SGHAT and CDR2 is FQNNGV. CDR3 loop: CASSLVGQGTDTQYF. DNA for the CDR3: TGTGCCAGCAGCTTAGTTGGGCAGGGCACAGATACGCAGTATTTT.

V and J are TRBV18 and TRBJ1-2, with 11 bases matching TRBD1. There are 17 residues in the CDR3. In germline, CDR1 is KGHSH, CDR2 LQKENI. V trimming: 3 bases; J trimming: 4 bases; junction bases outside the gene matches: 10. This CDR3 is CASSPVDRGRKGYGYTF. In DNA, the CDR3 is TGTGCCAGCTCACCGGTGGACAGGGGGCGCAAGGGCTATGGCTACACCTTC.

The chain has TRBV2 and TRBJ2-7; 9 bases are a match to TRBD2. CDR1 SNHLY and CDR2 FYNNEI come from the germline V gene. This CDR3 is built from 14 residues. J gave up 5 bases and V 3 bases, and 5 bases lay outside the gene matches. The CDR3 loop is CASSEISGSHEQYF. The CDR3 nucleotides are TGTGCCAGCAGTGAGATTAGCGGGAGCCACGAGCAGTACTTC.

This chain links TRBV25-1 with TRBJ2-1, with D possibly being TRBD2 (6 bases). Deletions cut 3 bases from V and 4 bases from J, with 16 bases between. This CDR3 contains 16 residues. Germline loops: CDR1 MGHDK, CDR2 SYGVNS. The CDR3 sequence: CASSDVHGTLYNEQFF. The CDR3 DNA follows: TGTGCCAGCAGTGACGTCCACGGGACTCTTTACAATGAGCAGTTCTTC.

The CDR3 loop reads CASSRLRDTPYEQYF. DNA of the CDR3: TGCGCCAGCAGCCGTCTTCGGGACACCCCCTACGAGCAGTACTTC. The chain recombines TRBV4-1 with TRBJ2-7; a possible D gene is TRBD1 (6 bases). Germline V gives CDR1 MGHRA, CDR2 YSYEKL. Trimming removed 4 bases at V and 2 bases at J, with 15 bases between. The length of the CDR3 is 15 residues.

This chain connects TRBV7-8 to TRBJ2-7, with a weak D call TRBD1 (6 bases). CDR1 and CDR2 from the germline V gene are SGHVS and FQNEAQ. Between the trimmed V and J ends, which lost 2 bases and 6 bases, there was a span of 14 bases. There are 14 residues in the CDR3. CDR3 sequence reads: CASSLTRGGGEQYF. The CDR3 bases are TGTGCCAGCAGCTTAACCCGTGGGGGCGGCGAGCAGTACTTC.